These T cell receptor beta chains were read from a single sample in a study of cytomegalovirus exposure and HLA in healthy donors. TCRdb's copy holds only in-frame clones and misses some; the assay was immunoSEQ multiplex PCR. The repertoire holds tens of thousands of clones, with around nine tenths as singletons. The sequenced material came from PBMCs. These receptors were taken from a woman in her 30s in good health and CMV-seronegative. Both conserved end residues are part of each CDR3.

V gene	J gene	CDR3 protein
TRBV4-1	TRBJ2-3	CASSQIAGNTDTQYF
TRBV18	TRBJ1-1	CASSPDSENTEAFF
TRBV7-2	TRBJ2-1	CASSLVVWDRETHEQFF
TRBV6-1	TRBJ2-3	CASSEAGVSLNTDTQYF
TRBV6-5	TRBJ1-2	CASSYSKTGGGYGYTF
TRBV6-5	TRBJ2-7	CASPGDSDEQYF
TRBV6-5	TRBJ2-7	CASSSYRVPNYEQYF
TRBV11-2	TRBJ2-7	CASSLDLRASGSRYEQYF
TRBV27	TRBJ2-7	CASSLGQGTYEQYF
TRBV5-6	TRBJ1-5	CASSLAGDRQPQHF
TRBV4-1	TRBJ2-1	CASSQGSWLVGENEQFF
TRBV30	TRBJ2-7	CAWSVQGGFSYEQYF
TRBV10-2	TRBJ2-7	CASSERLAGVGEQYF
TRBV19	TRBJ2-7	CASSVASSYEQYF
TRBV6-6	TRBJ2-1	CASSRTSGYNEQFF
TRBV6-5	TRBJ2-1	CASSSLAGAAYNEQFF
TRBV2	TRBJ2-7	CASKVTSDDYEQYF
TRBV6-1	TRBJ2-1	CASSEDGWTYYNEQFF
TRBV4-1	TRBJ2-2	CASSQVASGELFF
TRBV2	TRBJ2-1	CASRETEYNEQFF
TRBV7-9	TRBJ2-4	CASSPTSGRTIQYF
TRBV4-2	TRBJ2-1	CASSLDPRTSDYNEQFF
TRBV9	TRBJ2-1	CASTQTPSSYNEQFF
TRBV9	TRBJ2-7	CASSVAAGTSSYEQYF
TRBV5-1	TRBJ2-1	CASSRMTTSGSDDEQFF
TRBV14	TRBJ2-7	CASSQDYTRYEQYF
TRBV4-3	TRBJ2-3	CASSQVASAGGTDTQYF
TRBV5-1	TRBJ1-5	CASSRETGGQPQHF
TRBV9	TRBJ2-3	CASSVKAGDVLISPTDTQYF
TRBV7-9	TRBJ1-1	CASRRQVGGTEAFF
TRBV2	TRBJ2-1	CASGGEAGPYNEQFF
TRBV5-6	TRBJ2-7	CASSSISGMGEQYF
TRBV5-4	TRBJ2-5	CASSSGLAGAGETQYF